This T cell receptor (beta chain) was captured by sequencing in a study of shared clonotypes between healthy human individuals. Produced via immunoSEQ multiplex PCR; TCRdb's table is partial and in-frame only. This sample has about 1 million clones, with 65% to 75% found just once. The origin of this receptor is a man between 18 and 29 years old in good health. Sequenced: memory CD4+ T cells sorted from blood. Subset defined: CD45RA-negative fraction.

The CDR3 region is CASSSPGLAGTGELFF. DNA for the CDR3: TGTGCCAGCAGCTCCCCGGGACTAGCGGGGACCGGGGAGCTGTTTTTT. This chain connects TRBV5-6 to TRBJ2-2; TRBD2 agrees at 13 bases. Trimming took 3 bases from V and 5 from J; bases not matched to a gene: 4. CDR1 and CDR2 from the germline V gene are SGHDT and YYEEEE. CDR3 size: 16 residues.